Listed here are 5 T cell receptor beta chains from one sample, sequenced in a study of control samples from healthy donors and cancer patients. Assay: immunoSEQ multiplex PCR; the TCRdb copy retains only in-frame clones and omits some. Altogether about 120,000 clones are present, around 94% being singletons, with the ten largest covering 0.58%. The sequenced sample consisted of PBMCs. These TCRs come from a man older than 75 with head and neck cancer.

The table lists this clone with a few counts. CDR3: CATREGQGFTGELFF. CDR3 DNA: TGTGCTACCCGCGAGGGGCAGGGGTTCACCGGGGAGCTGTTTTTT. The rearrangement uses TRBV19 and TRBJ2-2, with D possibly TRBD1 on 6 matching bases. The CDR3 is 15 residues long. CDR1 is LNHDA and CDR2 is SQIVND in the germline V gene (reference sequence).

The chain couples TRBV19 to TRBJ1-1; D may be TRBD1 (6 bases). Germline-derived CDR1 and CDR2 are LNHDA and SQIVND (reference sequence). The V and J ends lost 5 bases and 1 base respectively, with 14 bases between them. This CDR3 contains 15 residues. The CDR3 here is CASSRGGQGNTEAFF. CDR3 nucleotide sequence: TGTGCCAGTAGTCGTGGGGGGCAAGGGAACACTGAAGCTTTCTTT.

V is TRBV6-6 and J is TRBJ1-3; no firm D call. Germline V gene lookup returns CDR1 MNHNY and CDR2 SVGAGI (reference sequence). V was clipped by 2 bases and J by 0 bases, with 11 bases between them. The CDR3 is made up of 16 amino acids. In DNA, the CDR3 is TGTGCCAGCAGTTACGGAAGGCAAAGCTCTGGAAACACCATATATTTT. Protein: CASSYGRQSSGNTIYF.

This clone came up once. The genes are TRBV10-1 and TRBJ2-1; 9 bases are shared with TRBD2. The CDR3 has 16 residues. The germline V gene encodes CDR1 WNHNN and CDR2 SYGVQD (reference sequence). Losses at the gene ends were 3 bases for V and 5 bases for J; bases not matched to a gene: 8. CDR3 DNA sequence: TGCGCCAGCAGTGATAGCGGGAGCCCGTCTCACAATGAGCAGTTCTTC. It translates to CASSDSGSPSHNEQFF.

The chain joins TRBV27 to TRBJ2-7; D is perhaps TRBD2 (6 bases). The CDR3 runs to 12 residues. The germline CDR1 and CDR2 sequences are MNHEY and SMNVEV (reference sequence). V dropped 2 bases and J dropped 6 bases, with 8 bases sitting between them. This CDR3 is CASSLISGEQYF. In nucleotides, the CDR3 is TGTGCCAGCAGTTTAATTAGCGGCGAGCAGTACTTC.